A selection of T cell receptor beta chains follows, all from one sample in a study of identical twins. TCRdb re-derived calls from the 5' RACE reads in MiXCR, one entry per CDR3 protein. The data show 500,000 to 550,000 distinct CDR3 sequences, roughly a fifth seen once. This sample was also put to use in a study of T cells expressing NK-cell markers.

The specimen sequenced was CD4+ T cells sorted from blood. The receptor source for this set is a woman between 18 and 30 years old in good health. Both conserved end residues are part of each CDR3. D genes are given only for firm matches. Not all rows give a size; the values are once, few, many and, for expanded clones, a class.

D gene,V gene,clone size,J gene,CDR3 DNA,CDR3 protein
TRBD2,TRBV20-1,few,TRBJ2-5,TGCAGTGCTAGAGAGAGCGGGAGAGAAGAGACCCAGTACTTC,CSARESGREETQYF
.,TRBV20-1,.,TRBJ2-5,TGCAGTGCCACAACCCCATCATCCAGGCTCCAAGAGACCCAGTACTTC,CSATTPSSRLQETQYF
.,TRBV6-1,many,TRBJ1-1,TGTGCCAGCAGTCAGGGGTTTGGGACTGAAGCTTTCTTT,CASSQGFGTEAFF
.,TRBV2,medium-sized,TRBJ2-5,TGTGCCAGCCGTTCCCAGTACTTC,CASRSQYF
TRBD1,TRBV29-1,few,TRBJ2-2,TGCAGCGCTAGAGGGGACAGGACTAACACCGGGGAGCTGTTTTTT,CSARGDRTNTGELFF
TRBD1,TRBV10-3,few,TRBJ1-5,TGTGCCATCAGTAGGGACAGGGGAGATCAGCCCCAGCATTTT,CAISRDRGDQPQHF
.,TRBV9,.,TRBJ1-3,TGTGCCAGCAGTCGTGGGGGCCTCTCTGGAAACACCATATATTTT,CASSRGGLSGNTIYF
.,TRBV29-1,many,TRBJ2-4,TGCAGCGTCGGCTTGGGGTCCGGGTGGGACATTCAGTACTTC,CSVGLGSGWDIQYF
TRBD1,TRBV12-3/TRBV12-4,many,TRBJ2-7,TGTGCCAGCAGCCTCGGGACAGGGACCTACGAGCAGTACTTC,CASSLGTGTYEQYF
.,TRBV15,.,TRBJ2-3,TGTGCCACCAGCCGCCGGGGAGATACGCAGTATTTT,CATSRRGDTQYF
TRBD2,TRBV3-1,.,TRBJ2-1,TGTGCCAGCAGCCAGGTGCGGGGGGGCGGAGCGGAGCAGTTCTTC,CASSQVRGGGAEQFF
.,TRBV9,.,TRBJ1-1,TGTGCCAGCAGCGCCATACAGGGAACTGAAGCTTTCTTT,CASSAIQGTEAFF
.,TRBV24-1,few,TRBJ2-1,TGTGCCACCAGTGATTTGCCCAGCGGTGAGCAGTTCTTC,CATSDLPSGEQFF
TRBD1,TRBV15,.,TRBJ1-2,TGTGCCACCAGCAGAGTTAGGGGGCTCGGCTATGGCTACACCTTC,CATSRVRGLGYGYTF
TRBD2,TRBV3-1,many,TRBJ2-5,TGTGCCAGCAGCCAAGAACGACTAGCGGGAGGGTCGGGCCAAGAGACCCAGTACTTC,CASSQERLAGGSGQETQYF
.,TRBV20-1,.,TRBJ2-1,TGCAGTGCTAAGGATTACAATGAGCAGTTCTTC,CSAKDYNEQFF
.,TRBV10-1,few,TRBJ1-2,TGCGCCAGCAGTGAGGGGCTACTCTATGGCTACACCTTC,CASSEGLLYGYTF
.,TRBV20-1,.,TRBJ1-2,TGCAGTGCTAGAGTAACCGGGGATAACTATGGCTACACCTTC,CSARVTGDNYGYTF
.,TRBV2,.,TRBJ2-2,TGTGCCAGCAGTGGCAGGTTCACCGGGGAGCTGTTTTTT,CASSGRFTGELFF
.,TRBV18,few,TRBJ1-5,TGTGCCAGCTCACCTACGCTCGGGACGGGCACTCAGCCCCAGCATTTT,CASSPTLGTGTQPQHF
.,TRBV5-6,.,TRBJ2-7,TGTGCCAGCAGCCTCGACAGTCTCTACGAGCAGTACTTC,CASSLDSLYEQYF
.,TRBV5-1,.,TRBJ1-1,TGCGCCAGCAGCTTCGACGGGCCGCCCACTGAAGCTTTCTTT,CASSFDGPPTEAFF
TRBD1,TRBV12-3/TRBV12-4,few,TRBJ1-3,TGTGCCAGCACCGGACAGGGGCCTGGAAACACCATATATTTT,CASTGQGPGNTIYF
.,TRBV6-2/TRBV6-3,.,TRBJ2-7,TGTGCCAGCAGCCCTGCGACAGGAATAAAAGACGAGCAGTACTTC,CASSPATGIKDEQYF
.,TRBV2,few,TRBJ2-7,TGTGCCAGCAACTTAGACAGACACCTTAACGAGCAGTACTTC,CASNLDRHLNEQYF
.,TRBV29-1,many,TRBJ1-2,TGCAGCGTCCGGGGGGGGTATGGCTACACCTTC,CSVRGGYGYTF
.,TRBV6-2/TRBV6-3,.,TRBJ1-1,TGTGCCAGCAGCTCCCCCGTTGCCCGGGGGAGGAACACTGAAGCTTTCTTT,CASSSPVARGRNTEAFF
TRBD1,TRBV6-2/TRBV6-3,.,TRBJ2-2,TGTGCCAGCAGCAGACGGACAGGGACGAACACCGGGGAGCTGTTTTTT,CASSRRTGTNTGELFF
TRBD1,TRBV12-3/TRBV12-4,.,TRBJ2-3,TGTGCCAGCAGTTGGGACAGGGGGTTTGCATCTAGCACAGATACGCAGTATTTT,CASSWDRGFASSTDTQYF
TRBD1,TRBV29-1,once,TRBJ2-1,TGCAGCGTTGCTAGGACAGGGTTGGTCAATGAGCAGTTCTTC,CSVARTGLVNEQFF
.,TRBV6-2/TRBV6-3,many,TRBJ2-5,TGTGCCAGCACTCTCCGGGAGACCCAGTACTTC,CASTLRETQYF
.,TRBV7-6,few,TRBJ2-7,TGTGCCAGCAGCACTACCCCGACGGCGCAGTACTTC,CASSTTPTAQYF
.,TRBV4-1,few,TRBJ2-3,TGCGCCAGCAGCCAAGTAACCCGCACAGATACGCAGTATTTT,CASSQVTRTDTQYF
.,TRBV12-3/TRBV12-4,.,TRBJ2-1,TGTGCCAGCAGTTTTAGGGGTTCTTCGAGGAAATTCGCGAATGAGCAGTTCTTC,CASSFRGSSRKFANEQFF
TRBD2,TRBV7-2,once,TRBJ2-7,TGTGCCAGCAGCTTAGTACCGGGAGGGACCTACGAGCAGTACTTC,CASSLVPGGTYEQYF
TRBD1,TRBV29-1,few,TRBJ2-1,TGCAGCGATTATTCCGGGACAGGGGAGGAGCAGTTCTTC,CSDYSGTGEEQFF
TRBD2,TRBV12-3/TRBV12-4,.,TRBJ2-7,TGTGCCAGCAGCCCGGGGCCCGGTGGTCTAGCGGGAGGGTACGAGCAGTACTTC,CASSPGPGGLAGGYEQYF
.,TRBV19,.,TRBJ2-7,TGTGCCAGTAGTACCGACAGAGATTACGAGCAGTACTTC,CASSTDRDYEQYF
.,TRBV29-1,few,TRBJ2-7,TGCAGCGTTGGACCACAGGGACGTCGCGACGAGCAGTACTTC,CSVGPQGRRDEQYF
.,TRBV21-1,.,TRBJ2-7,TGTGCCAGCAGCAAAGTTGTGGGAGGGCCCTTCAATCCCATTTACGAGCAGTACTTC,CASSKVVGGPFNPIYEQYF
.,TRBV12-3/TRBV12-4,.,TRBJ1-5,TGTGCCAGCAGTTCAATGAATCAGCCCCAGCATTTT,CASSSMNQPQHF
TRBD1,TRBV20-1,few,TRBJ1-2,TGCAGTGCTAGAGATCGACAGGGGAATGGCTACACCTTC,CSARDRQGNGYTF
.,TRBV6-2/TRBV6-3,.,TRBJ2-2,TGTGCCAGCAGTTACTCGGATACGAACACCGGGGAGCTGTTTTTT,CASSYSDTNTGELFF
.,TRBV11-2,few,TRBJ2-1,TGTGCCAGCAGCCCACTACAGGTTAGAAATGAGCAGTTCTTC,CASSPLQVRNEQFF
TRBD1,TRBV5-5,.,TRBJ1-2,TGTGCCAGCAGCTTCGGGACAGACTACTATGGCTACACCTTC,CASSFGTDYYGYTF
TRBD1,TRBV20-1,.,TRBJ1-2,TGCAGTGCTCCGGGACAGGGGTATGGCTACACCTTC,CSAPGQGYGYTF
TRBD1,TRBV10-3,many,TRBJ2-7,TGTGCCATCAGCGATCCAAGCAGGGACAGCGCGTACGAGCAGTACTTC,CAISDPSRDSAYEQYF
.,TRBV2,few,TRBJ1-1,TGTGCCAGCAGTGGGCAGCTCCATACTGAAGCTTTCTTT,CASSGQLHTEAFF
.,TRBV2,few,TRBJ2-7,TGTGCCAGCAGTTTACTGGGGGCACTCTACGAGCAGTACTTC,CASSLLGALYEQYF
.,TRBV12-3/TRBV12-4,many,TRBJ2-1,TGTGCCAGCTCGGCCGGGACTGACTACAATGAGCAGTTCTTC,CASSAGTDYNEQFF
TRBD1,TRBV7-9,.,TRBJ2-7,TGTGCCAGCAGCTTCACAGGGGGAACAGACGAGCAGTACTTC,CASSFTGGTDEQYF
.,TRBV11-3,.,TRBJ2-1,TGTGCCAGCAGCTTCGGGGGAGGGGGCAATGAGCAGTTCTTC,CASSFGGGGNEQFF
TRBD2,TRBV9,few,TRBJ2-1,TGTGCCAGCAGCCCTGGGACTAGCGGGGTAAATGAGCAGTTCTTC,CASSPGTSGVNEQFF
.,TRBV20-1,few,TRBJ2-1,TGCAGTGTCAGACAAGGGGGAAGTGAGCAGTTCTTC,CSVRQGGSEQFF
.,TRBV2,.,TRBJ2-5,TGTGCCAGCACCACGGACAGTCAAGAGACCCAGTACTTC,CASTTDSQETQYF
.,TRBV11-3,.,TRBJ2-7,TGTGCCAGCAGCTTACCGGGACCTTCCGAGCAGTACTTC,CASSLPGPSEQYF
.,TRBV10-3,many,TRBJ1-1,TGTGCCATCAGTGTGAACACTGAAGCTTTCTTT,CAISVNTEAFF
.,TRBV7-9,.,TRBJ1-2,TGTGCCAGCAGCTTTGGCCCCCAACCCTATGGCTACACCTTC,CASSFGPQPYGYTF
.,TRBV12-3/TRBV12-4,few,TRBJ2-5,TGTGCCAGCGGACCCAGGGGTCGGGAGACCCAGTACTTC,CASGPRGRETQYF